The rows below give T cell receptor beta chains drawn from one sample of a study of response to subunit inactivated influenza vaccine. TCRdb analysed the RT-PCR reads with MiXCR anew, one entry per CDR3 protein. The table shows about 830,000 distinct CDR3 sequences, with approximately 17% occurring only once. Sample: PBMCs from blood, taken 4 to 6 days after vaccination. The receptors stem from a man between 45 and 60 years old who received an inactivated influenza vaccine. Both conserved end residues are part of each CDR3. Fields, in order: J gene, D gene, clone size, V gene, CDR3 DNA, CDR3 protein. A D gene is named only where the DNA matches it firmly. Where a row states a size, it is once, few, many or the class of an expanded clone; other rows omit it.

TRBJ1-2 | . | . | TRBV4-1 | TGCGCCAGCAGCCAAGAGGAGGGAACCCCTTTCTATGGCTACACCTTC | CASSQEEGTPFYGYTF
TRBJ2-3 | . | . | TRBV7-2 | TGTGCCAGCAGCTTAGCGGCCAGTCGGTGGGGCACAGATACGCAGTATTTT | CASSLAASRWGTDTQYF
TRBJ1-5 | TRBD1 | few | TRBV12-3/TRBV12-4 | TGTGCCAGCAGGAGGGACAGGGTCCAGCCCCAGCATTTT | CASRRDRVQPQHF
TRBJ1-6 | . | many | TRBV10-3 | TGTGCCATCAGTGGGGAGGGGCCCCTCCACTTT | CAISGEGPLHF
TRBJ1-5 | TRBD1 | . | TRBV12-3/TRBV12-4 | TGTGCCAGCAGACCGACAGGGGCTAGCAATCAGCCCCAGCATTTT | CASRPTGASNQPQHF
TRBJ2-1 | . | . | TRBV20-1 | TGCAGTGCTAGAGATTCCGGTACCCGCTCCTACAATGAGCAGTTCTTC | CSARDSGTRSYNEQFF
TRBJ1-2 | TRBD1 | . | TRBV5-6 | TGTGCCAGCAGCTTGACCGGGACAGCAATTAACTATGGCTACACCTTC | CASSLTGTAINYGYTF
TRBJ2-3 | . | once | TRBV10-3 | TGTGCCATCAGTGTTGTATTACTCCGGGCGGGACTCACAGATACGCAGTATTTT | CAISVVLLRAGLTDTQYF
TRBJ1-2 | . | many | TRBV5-6 | TGTGCCAGCAACCGAGGGGGTGCCCCCTACTATGGCTACACCTTC | CASNRGGAPYYGYTF
TRBJ2-7 | TRBD1 | . | TRBV5-1 | TGCGCCAGCAGCGAGACAGGGGAACTCCCCTACGAGCAGTACTTC | CASSETGELPYEQYF
TRBJ2-1 | TRBD2 | . | TRBV30 | TGTGCCTGGAACCGAGCGGGAGGACCGAATGAGCAGTTCTTC | CAWNRAGGPNEQFF
TRBJ2-1 | TRBD2 | many | TRBV11-2 | TGTGCCAGCAGGAAGGGGGCGGGAGGGCGAAACAATGAGCAGTTCTTC | CASRKGAGGRNNEQFF
TRBJ2-2 | . | few | TRBV20-1 | TGCAGTGCTAGAGGGCGGGACCCCGGGGAGCTGTTTTTT | CSARGRDPGELFF
TRBJ2-5 | . | . | TRBV15 | TGTGCCACCAGCAGAGAAGGAGCCCAAGAGACCCAGTACTTC | CATSREGAQETQYF
TRBJ2-7 | TRBD2 | few | TRBV5-5 | TGTGCCAGCAGCACCGAGGGACTAGCGGGGTACGAGCAGTACTTC | CASSTEGLAGYEQYF
TRBJ2-2 | TRBD2 | . | TRBV7-2 | TGTGCCAGCAGCGTAACTAGCGGGAGAATTGTCGGGGAGCTGTTTTTT | CASSVTSGRIVGELFF
TRBJ2-4 | TRBD2 | few | TRBV2 | TGTGCCAGCAGACGACTAGCGGGAGGGGACATTCAGTACTTC | CASRRLAGGDIQYF
TRBJ2-7 | . | . | TRBV6-2/TRBV6-3 | TGTGCCAGCAGCCCAAGGTGGGGCAACGAGCAGTACTTC | CASSPRWGNEQYF
TRBJ2-7 | TRBD2 | few | TRBV5-1 | TGCGCCAGCAGCTTGGGGGGACTAGACCACGAGCAGTACTTC | CASSLGGLDHEQYF
TRBJ1-2 | TRBD1 | few | TRBV9 | TGTGCCAGCAGCGTGGCGGGACAGGGGAACTATGGCTACACCTTC | CASSVAGQGNYGYTF
TRBJ2-2 | . | few | TRBV29-1 | TGCAGCGCTTTCCTGGGCGGCACCGGGGAGCTGTTTTTT | CSAFLGGTGELFF